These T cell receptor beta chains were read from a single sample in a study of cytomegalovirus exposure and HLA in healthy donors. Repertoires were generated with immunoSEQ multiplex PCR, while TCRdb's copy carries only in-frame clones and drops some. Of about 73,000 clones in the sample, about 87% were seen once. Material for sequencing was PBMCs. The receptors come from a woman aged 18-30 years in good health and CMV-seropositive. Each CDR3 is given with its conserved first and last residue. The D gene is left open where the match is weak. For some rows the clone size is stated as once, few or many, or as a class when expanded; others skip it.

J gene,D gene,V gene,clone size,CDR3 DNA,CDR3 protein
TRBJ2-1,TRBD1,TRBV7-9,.,TGTGCCAGCGAACAGGGGGCGAAAGATGAGCAGTTCTTC,CASEQGAKDEQFF
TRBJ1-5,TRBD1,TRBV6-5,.,TGTGCCAGCACCCGTGGACAGGATAATTGGCCCCAGCATTTT,CASTRGQDNWPQHF
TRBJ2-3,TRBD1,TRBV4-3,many,TGCGCCAGCAGCCAAACGCCGACAGGGGGAGGCACAGATACGCAGTATTTT,CASSQTPTGGGTDTQYF
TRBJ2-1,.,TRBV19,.,TGTGCCAGTAGTATCGCAAACAACAATGAGCAGTTCTTC,CASSIANNNEQFF
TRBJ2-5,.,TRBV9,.,TGTGCCAGCAGCGTAGCCCCCAGGGTGCAAGAGACCCAGTACTTC,CASSVAPRVQETQYF
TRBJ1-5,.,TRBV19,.,TGTGCCAGTAGTATTTTAGGGGCAGCGAATCAGCCCCAGCATTTT,CASSILGAANQPQHF
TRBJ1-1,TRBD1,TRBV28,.,TGTGCCAGCAGCCAGTCTACGGACAGGGTGGTGGGTGAAGCTTTCTTT,CASSQSTDRVVGEAFF
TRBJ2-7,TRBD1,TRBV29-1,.,TGCAGCGTGCAACACCGGGACAGGGGGGACGAGCAGTACTTC,CSVQHRDRGDEQYF
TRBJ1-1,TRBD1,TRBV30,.,TGTGCCCAAACACAGGGGTTTAACACTGAAGCTTTCTTT,CAQTQGFNTEAFF
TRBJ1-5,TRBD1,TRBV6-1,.,TGTGCCAGCAGTGAGGAGACAGGGGGCAATCAGCCCCAGCATTTT,CASSEETGGNQPQHF
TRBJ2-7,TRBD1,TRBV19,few,TGTGCCAGTAGTATCTTGGGACAGGGTATTCGCGAGCAGTACTTC,CASSILGQGIREQYF
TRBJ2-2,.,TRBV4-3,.,TGCGCCAGCAGCCAAGTGTTACAGGAAAACGGGGAGCTGTTTTTT,CASSQVLQENGELFF
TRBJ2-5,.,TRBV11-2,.,TGTGCCAGCAGCTTAGGGCCTGTTGGCTGGGAGGAGACCCAGTACTTC,CASSLGPVGWEETQYF
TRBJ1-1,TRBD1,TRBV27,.,TGTGCCAGCAGTCCTGGCTCTCAGGGGGCAGGCACTGAAGCTTTCTTT,CASSPGSQGAGTEAFF
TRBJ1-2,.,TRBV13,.,TGTGCCAGCAGCAACCCCAAAGGACAGAGCCCAGGGTATGGCTACACCTTC,CASSNPKGQSPGYGYTF
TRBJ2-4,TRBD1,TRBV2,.,TGTGCCAGCACTCCTACGGACAGGGTTGTATACATTCAGTACTTC,CASTPTDRVVYIQYF
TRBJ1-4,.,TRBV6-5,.,TGTGCCAGCAGTTACTTCGGTGCAGGAGCGGGAGAAAAACTGTTTTTT,CASSYFGAGAGEKLFF
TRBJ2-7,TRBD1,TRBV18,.,TGTGCCAGCTCACCGGGACAGGTCTCCTACGAGCAGTACTTC,CASSPGQVSYEQYF
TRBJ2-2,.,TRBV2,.,TGTGCCAGCAGTGGGCCCGGGACAATCGAGAGGACCGGGGAGCTGTTTTTT,CASSGPGTIERTGELFF